What follows are 3 T cell receptor beta chains derived from one specimen sequenced in a study of T-cell reconstitution after alpha-beta-depleted transplantation in children. Researchers prepared the TCRbeta library using unique molecular identifiers, the study reports. Via MiXCR, TCRdb re-called the PCR reads, giving one row per CDR3 protein. The sample lists around 250,000 distinct CDR3 sequences, over 8% seen once, with 10% in the top ten. This specimen consisted of PBMCs from the stem cell graft donor, obtained from the stem cell graft. These receptor sequences come from a human donor who donated a stem cell graft to a child with SCID.

This clonotype was detected ten times or more. The J gene is TRBJ2-2, the V gene TRBV5-1, with D unresolved. The CDR3 extends over 12 amino acids. Per germline, CDR1 SGHRS and CDR2 YFSETQ. Deletions cut 0 bases from V and 7 bases from J, with 4 bases between. The CDR3 coding sequence is TGCGCCAGCAGCTTGGCCGGCGGGGAGCTGTTTTTT. This sequence encodes CASSLAGGELFF.

This clonotype appeared a few times. V and J are TRBV18 and TRBJ2-1; 9 bases agree with TRBD1. Per germline, CDR1 KGHSH and CDR2 LQKENI. The CDR3 is made up of 16 amino acids. The V segment lost 3 bases and the J segment 6 bases; nucleotides outside the gene matches: 9. CDR3 DNA sequence: TGTGCCAGCTCACCTAGGACAGGGGATAAGGGCAATGAGCAGTTCTTC. The encoded protein is CASSPRTGDKGNEQFF.

The V and J genes are TRBV9 and TRBJ1-1, with D possibly being TRBD1 (5 bases). Trimming stripped 1 base from V and 3 bases from J, with 10 bases between. CDR3 length: 14 amino acids. Looked up from germline, CDR1 is SGDLS and CDR2 is YYNGEE. The chain's CDR3 is CASSVCSGDTEAFF. In nucleotides, the CDR3 is TGTGCCAGCAGCGTATGTTCGGGGGACACTGAAGCTTTCTTT.